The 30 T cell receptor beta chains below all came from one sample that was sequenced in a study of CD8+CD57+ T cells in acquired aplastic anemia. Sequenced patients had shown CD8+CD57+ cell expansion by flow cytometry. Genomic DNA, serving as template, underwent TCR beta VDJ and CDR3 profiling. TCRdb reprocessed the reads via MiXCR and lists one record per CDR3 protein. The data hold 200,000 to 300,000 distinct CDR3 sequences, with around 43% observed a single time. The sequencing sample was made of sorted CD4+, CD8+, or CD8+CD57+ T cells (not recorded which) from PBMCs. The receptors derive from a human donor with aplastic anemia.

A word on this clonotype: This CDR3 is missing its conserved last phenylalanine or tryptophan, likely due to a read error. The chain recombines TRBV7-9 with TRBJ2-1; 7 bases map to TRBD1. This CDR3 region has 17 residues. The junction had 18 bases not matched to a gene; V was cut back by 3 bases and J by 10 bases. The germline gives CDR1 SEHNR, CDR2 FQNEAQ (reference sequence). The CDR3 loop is CASSLGSGGSFTYEQFL. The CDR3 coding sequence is TGTGCCAGCAGCTTGGGCTCAGGGGGATCGTTTACCTACGAGCAGTTCCTC.

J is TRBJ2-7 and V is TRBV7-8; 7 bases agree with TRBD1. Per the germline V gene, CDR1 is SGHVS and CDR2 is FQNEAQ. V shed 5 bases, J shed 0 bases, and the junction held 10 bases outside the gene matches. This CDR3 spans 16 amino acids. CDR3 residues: CASSRKGQKNSYEQYF. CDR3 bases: TGTGCCAGCAGCCGTAAGGGACAGAAGAACTCCTACGAGCAGTACTTC.

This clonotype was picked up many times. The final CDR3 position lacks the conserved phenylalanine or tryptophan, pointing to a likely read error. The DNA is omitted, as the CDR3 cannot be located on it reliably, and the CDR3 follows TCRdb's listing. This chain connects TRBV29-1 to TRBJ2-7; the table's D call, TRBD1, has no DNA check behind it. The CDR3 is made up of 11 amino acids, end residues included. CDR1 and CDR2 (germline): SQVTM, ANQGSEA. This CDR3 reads CSVEIQGLLYL.

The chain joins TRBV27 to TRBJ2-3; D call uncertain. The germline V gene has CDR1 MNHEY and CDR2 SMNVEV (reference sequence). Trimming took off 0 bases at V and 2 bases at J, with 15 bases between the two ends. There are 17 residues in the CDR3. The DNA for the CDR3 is TGTGCCAGCAGTTTATCGGGTTTGGCTGACTCCACAGATACGCAGTATTTT. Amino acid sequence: CASSLSGLADSTDTQYF.

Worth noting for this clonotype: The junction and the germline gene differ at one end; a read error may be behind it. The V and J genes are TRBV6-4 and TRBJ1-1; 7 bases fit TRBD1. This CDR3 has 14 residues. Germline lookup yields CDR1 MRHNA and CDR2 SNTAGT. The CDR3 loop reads CARSEGGENTEAFF. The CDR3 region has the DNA TGTGCCAGAAGTGAAGGGGGCGAGAACACTGAAGCTTTCTTT.

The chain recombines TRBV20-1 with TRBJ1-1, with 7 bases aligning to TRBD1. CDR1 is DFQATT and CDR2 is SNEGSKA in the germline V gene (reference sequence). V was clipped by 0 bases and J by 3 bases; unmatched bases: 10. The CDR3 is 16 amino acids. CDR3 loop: CSARDPPRGLDTEAFF. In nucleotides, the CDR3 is TGCAGTGCTAGAGATCCCCCAAGGGGGCTTGACACTGAAGCTTTCTTT.

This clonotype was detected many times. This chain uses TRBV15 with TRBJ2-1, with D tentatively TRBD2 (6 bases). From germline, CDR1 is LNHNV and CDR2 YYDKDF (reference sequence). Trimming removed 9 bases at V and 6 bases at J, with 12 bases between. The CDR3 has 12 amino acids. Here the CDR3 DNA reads TGTGCCACGGGGGGTGTAGGCAATGAGCAGTTCTTC. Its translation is CATGGVGNEQFF.

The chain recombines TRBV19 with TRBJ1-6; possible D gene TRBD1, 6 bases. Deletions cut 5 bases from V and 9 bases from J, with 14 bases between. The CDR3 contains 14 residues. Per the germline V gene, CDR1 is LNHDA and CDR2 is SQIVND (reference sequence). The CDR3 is CASSPDRKASPLHF. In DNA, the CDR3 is TGTGCCAGTAGTCCAGACAGGAAAGCTTCACCCCTCCACTTT.

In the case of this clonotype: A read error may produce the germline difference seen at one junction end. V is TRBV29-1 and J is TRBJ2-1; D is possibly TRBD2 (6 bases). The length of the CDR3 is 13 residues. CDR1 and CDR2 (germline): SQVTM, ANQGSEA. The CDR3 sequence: CAGGASSYNEQFF. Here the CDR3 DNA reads TGTGCCGGAGGGGCGAGCTCCTACAATGAGCAGTTCTTC.

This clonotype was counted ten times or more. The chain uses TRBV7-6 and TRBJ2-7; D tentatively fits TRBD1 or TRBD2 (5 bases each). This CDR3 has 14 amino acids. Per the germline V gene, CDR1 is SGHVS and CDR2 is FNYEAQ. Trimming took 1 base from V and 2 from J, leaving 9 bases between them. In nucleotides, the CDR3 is TGTGCCAGCAGCTTAGAATTGGGGGCCTACGAGCAGTACTTC. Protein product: CASSLELGAYEQYF. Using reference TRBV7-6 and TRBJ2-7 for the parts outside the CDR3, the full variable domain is GAGVSQSPRYKVTKRGQDVALRCDPISGHVSLYWYRQALGQGPEFLTYFNYEAQQDKSGLPNDRFSAERPEGSISTLTIQRTEQRDSAMYRCASSLELGAYEQYFGPGTRLTVT.

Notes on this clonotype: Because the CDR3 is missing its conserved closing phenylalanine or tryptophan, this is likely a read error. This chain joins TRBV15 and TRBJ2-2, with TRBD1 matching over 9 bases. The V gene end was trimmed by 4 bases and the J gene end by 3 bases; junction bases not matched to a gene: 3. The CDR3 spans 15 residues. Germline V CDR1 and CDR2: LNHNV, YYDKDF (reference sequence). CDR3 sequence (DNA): TGTGCCACCAGCAAACAGGGGGCGTACACCGGGGAGCTGTTTCTT. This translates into CATSKQGAYTGELFL.

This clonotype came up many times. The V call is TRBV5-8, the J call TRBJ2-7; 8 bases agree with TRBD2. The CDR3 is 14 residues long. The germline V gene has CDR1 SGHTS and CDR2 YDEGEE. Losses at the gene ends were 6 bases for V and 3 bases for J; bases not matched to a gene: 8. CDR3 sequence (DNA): TGTGCCAGCACGTTAGCCAGCGGGAGCTACGAGCAGTACTTC. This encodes CASTLASGSYEQYF.

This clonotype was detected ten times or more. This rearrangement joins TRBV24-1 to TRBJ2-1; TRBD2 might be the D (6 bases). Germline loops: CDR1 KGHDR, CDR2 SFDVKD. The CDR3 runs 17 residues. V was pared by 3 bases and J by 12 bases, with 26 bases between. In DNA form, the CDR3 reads TGTGCCACCAGTGATGGAACTCTAGCGCCGGCTCGGAGGGGGCAGTTCTTC. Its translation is CATSDGTLAPARRGQFF.

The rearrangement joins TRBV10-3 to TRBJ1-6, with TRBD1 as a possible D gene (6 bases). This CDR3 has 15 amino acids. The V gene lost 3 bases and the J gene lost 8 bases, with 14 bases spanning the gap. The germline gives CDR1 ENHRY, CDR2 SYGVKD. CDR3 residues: CAISEVTGTDSPLHF. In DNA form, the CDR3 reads TGTGCCATCAGTGAAGTGACAGGTACGGATTCACCCCTCCACTTT.

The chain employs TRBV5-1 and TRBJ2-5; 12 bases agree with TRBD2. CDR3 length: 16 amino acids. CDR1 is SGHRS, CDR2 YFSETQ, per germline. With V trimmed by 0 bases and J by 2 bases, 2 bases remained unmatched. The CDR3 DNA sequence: TGCGCCAGCAGCTTGGGACTAGCGGGGGCACAAGAGACCCAGTACTTC. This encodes CASSLGLAGAQETQYF.

The CDR3, as DNA: TGTGCCAGCAGGCCCGGGACAGGTGTTTTCTGGCCCCAGCATTTT. Protein sequence: CASRPGTGVFWPQHF. The chain joins TRBV2 to TRBJ1-5; TRBD1 agrees at 8 bases. J was trimmed by 9 bases and V by 6 bases; bases with no gene match: 13. The CDR3 covers 15 residues. CDR1 is SNHLY, CDR2 FYNNEI, per germline.

CDR3 protein: CSASDRDREYTF. CDR3 in DNA: TGCAGTGCTAGCGACCGGGACAGAGAGTACACCTTC. The chain has TRBV20-1 and TRBJ1-2; 7 bases line up with TRBD1. V lost 3 bases, J lost 11 bases, and 9 bases stayed unmatched. This CDR3 region has 12 residues. Germline loops: CDR1 DFQATT, CDR2 SNEGSKA (reference sequence).

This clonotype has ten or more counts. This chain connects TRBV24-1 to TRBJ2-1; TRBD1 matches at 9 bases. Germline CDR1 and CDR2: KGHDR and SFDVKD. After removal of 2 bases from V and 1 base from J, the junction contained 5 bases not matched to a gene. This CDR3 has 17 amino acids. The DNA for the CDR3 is TGTGCCACCAGTGATTGGCCGGGACAGGGTTCCTACAATGAGCAGTTCTTC. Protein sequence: CATSDWPGQGSYNEQFF.

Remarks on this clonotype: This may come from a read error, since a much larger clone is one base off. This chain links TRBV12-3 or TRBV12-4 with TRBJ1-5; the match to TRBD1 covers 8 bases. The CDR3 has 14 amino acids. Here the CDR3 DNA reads TGTACCAGCAGTTTTTCAGGGGGCGGGCAGCCCCAGCATTTT. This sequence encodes CTSSFSGGGQPQHF.

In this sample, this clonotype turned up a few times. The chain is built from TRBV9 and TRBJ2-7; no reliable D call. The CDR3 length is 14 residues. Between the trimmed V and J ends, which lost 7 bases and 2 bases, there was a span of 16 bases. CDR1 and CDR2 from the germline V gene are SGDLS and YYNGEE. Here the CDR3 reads CASSRLDKTYEQYF. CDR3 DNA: TGTGCCAGCTCACGCCTGGATAAGACCTACGAGCAGTACTTC.

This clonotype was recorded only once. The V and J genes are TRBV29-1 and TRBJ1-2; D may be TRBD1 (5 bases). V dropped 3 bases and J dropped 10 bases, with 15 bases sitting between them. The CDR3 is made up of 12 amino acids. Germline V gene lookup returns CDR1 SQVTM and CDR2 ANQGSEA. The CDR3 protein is CSVDRDSRVYTF. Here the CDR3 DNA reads TGCAGCGTTGATCGGGACTCAAGGGTCTACACCTTC.

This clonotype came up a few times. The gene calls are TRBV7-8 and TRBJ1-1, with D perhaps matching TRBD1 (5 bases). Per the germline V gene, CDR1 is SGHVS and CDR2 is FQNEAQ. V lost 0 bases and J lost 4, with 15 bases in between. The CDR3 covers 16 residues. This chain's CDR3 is CASSLATPGAGTEAFF. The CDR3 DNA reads TGTGCCAGCAGCTTAGCGACCCCCGGGGCGGGCACTGAAGCTTTCTTT. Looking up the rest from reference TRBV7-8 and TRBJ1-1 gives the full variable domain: GAGVSQSPRYKVAKRGQDVALRCDPISGHVSLFWYQQALGQGPEFLTYFQNEAQLDKSGLPSDRFFAERPEGSVSTLKIQRTQQEDSAVYLCASSLATPGAGTEAFFGQGTRLTVV.

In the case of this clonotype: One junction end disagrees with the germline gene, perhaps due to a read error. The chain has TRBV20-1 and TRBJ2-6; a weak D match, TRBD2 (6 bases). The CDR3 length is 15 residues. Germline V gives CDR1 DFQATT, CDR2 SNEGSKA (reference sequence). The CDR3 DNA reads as TGCAGTGCTAGACGGGGGAGCTCTGGGGCCAACGTCCCGACTTTC. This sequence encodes CSARRGSSGANVPTF.

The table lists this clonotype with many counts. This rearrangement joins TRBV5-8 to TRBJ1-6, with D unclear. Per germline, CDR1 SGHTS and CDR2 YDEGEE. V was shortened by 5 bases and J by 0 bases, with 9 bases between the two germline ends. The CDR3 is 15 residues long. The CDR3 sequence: CASRSSDSYNSPLHF. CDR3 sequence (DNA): TGTGCCAGCAGGTCCTCGGACTCCTATAATTCACCCCTCCACTTT.

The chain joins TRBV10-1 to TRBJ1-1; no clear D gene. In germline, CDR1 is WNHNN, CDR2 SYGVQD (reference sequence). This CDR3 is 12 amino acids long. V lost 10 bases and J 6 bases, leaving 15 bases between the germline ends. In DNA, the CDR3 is TGCGCCAAGACCGGACCAACGCCTGAAGCTTTCTTT. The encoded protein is CAKTGPTPEAFF.

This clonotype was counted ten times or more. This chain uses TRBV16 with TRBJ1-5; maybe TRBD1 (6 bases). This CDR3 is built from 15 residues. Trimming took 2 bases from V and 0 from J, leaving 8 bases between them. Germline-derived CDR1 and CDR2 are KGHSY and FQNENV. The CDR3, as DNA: TGTGCCAGCAGCCAACGACAGGTTAGCAATCAGCCCCAGCATTTT. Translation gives CASSQRQVSNQPQHF.

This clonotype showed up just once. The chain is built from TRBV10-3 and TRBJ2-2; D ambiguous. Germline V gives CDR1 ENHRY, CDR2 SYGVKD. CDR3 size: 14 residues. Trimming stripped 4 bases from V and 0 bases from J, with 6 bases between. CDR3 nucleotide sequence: TGTGCCATCAGTGCTTCCGCGAACACCGGGGAGCTGTTTTTT. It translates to CAISASANTGELFF.

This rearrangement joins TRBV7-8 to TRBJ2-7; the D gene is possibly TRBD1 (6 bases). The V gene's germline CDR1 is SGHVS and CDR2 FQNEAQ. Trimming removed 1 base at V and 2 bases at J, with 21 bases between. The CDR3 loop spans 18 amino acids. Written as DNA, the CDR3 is TGTGCCAGCAGCTTAGTGGGAACAGGGTGGGAGTATCCCTACGAGCAGTACGTC. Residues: CASSLVGTGWEYPYEQYV.

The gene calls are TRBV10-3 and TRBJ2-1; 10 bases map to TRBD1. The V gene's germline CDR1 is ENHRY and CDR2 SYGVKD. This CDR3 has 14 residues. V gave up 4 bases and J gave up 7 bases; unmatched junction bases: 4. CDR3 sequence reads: CAISGQGAFNEQFF. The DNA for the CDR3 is TGTGCCATCAGTGGACAGGGGGCTTTTAATGAGCAGTTCTTC.

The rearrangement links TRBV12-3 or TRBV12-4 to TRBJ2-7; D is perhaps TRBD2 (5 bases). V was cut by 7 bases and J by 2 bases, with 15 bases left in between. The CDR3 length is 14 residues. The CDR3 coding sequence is TGTGCCAGCAATTGGGTCGAGGGCCCCTACGAGCAGTACTTC. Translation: CASNWVEGPYEQYF.